This T cell receptor (beta chain) was documented in a study of cytomegalovirus exposure and HLA in healthy donors. On this clone: Antigen: not known.

Unmatched junction bases numbered 13, after V lost 3 bases and J lost 6 bases. Per germline, CDR1 LNHNV and CDR2 YYDKDF (reference sequence). The CDR3 runs to 17 residues. PCR used 60 Vbeta primers and 13 Jbeta primers. Produced via immunoSEQ multiplex PCR; TCRdb's table is partial and in-frame only. The table shows approximately 130,000 clones, with around 82% occurring only once. Regarding the study as a whole: Presence/absence analyses assumed roughly uniform sequencing depth across donors. Both high specificity and high sensitivity reportedly marked the classifier's diagnosis of cytomegalovirus status.

The material sequenced was PBMCs. The chain links TRBV15 to TRBJ1-2; 10 nucleotides match TRBD1. This clonotype was obtained from a man in his fifties or sixties in good health and CMV-seronegative. The CDR3 here is CATSSPRGQGFLDGYTF. Here the CDR3 DNA reads TGTGCCACCAGCAGCCCCCGGGGACAGGGGTTTCTCGATGGCTACACCTTC.